The T cell receptor beta chain under discussion was sequenced for a study of T-cell memory formation after mild COVID-19. Study-wide results and caveats: CD4+ contracting clones lay mainly in CM and EM, CD8+ ones in EMRA. Several responding clones turned up in pre-infection memory, indicating that cross-reactive memory may have taken part.

The 5'RACE method, run with constant-segment primers, produced TCR alpha and TCR beta cDNA libraries (carrying sample barcodes and UMIs). TCRdb reprocessed the 5' RACE reads via MiXCR and lists one record per CDR3 protein. The data show around 320,000 distinct CDR3 sequences, roughly a fifth seen once. Germline CDR1 reads SGHTA; CDR2 reads FQGNSA. V shed 5 bases and J shed 2 bases, with 9 bases lying between them. The CDR3 extends over 13 amino acids. The table lists this clonotype with a few counts. Antigen: not known. Material: PBMCs or a T cell subset sorted from them (not recorded which). This chain uses TRBV7-2 with TRBJ1-2; D uncertain. The receptor's source is a man in his late teens or twenties who had mild COVID-19 (a few samples of this study predate the infection). Cell type and time point are not known. CDR3 protein: CASSVTWNYGYTF. The CDR3 DNA follows: TGTGCCAGCAGCGTAACCTGGAACTATGGCTACACCTTC.